The clone carrying this TCR beta chain was detected ten times or more. Its antigen remains unknown. Unique molecular identifiers were incorporated when the TCRbeta library was constructed. Each CDR3 protein gets one entry after TCRdb re-called the PCR reads with MiXCR. The sample yields 200,000 or so distinct CDR3 sequences, 5.5% to 7% seen once. This CDR3 has 17 amino acids. V was shortened by 0 bases and J by 4 bases, with 17 bases between the two germline ends. Germline CDR1 and CDR2: SGHVS and FNYEAQ. This sample was included in a study of T-cell reconstitution after alpha-beta-depleted transplantation in children. Study-wide results and limits: Alpha-beta T cells present about two months after transplant were reported to originate from several hundred expanded graft clones. T-cell counts and diversity at one year following transplant were attributed mainly to newly produced T cells. Recipient T cells and thymic progenitors that survived were the source of the high TCRbeta diversity seen at day 60 in some patients.

Specimen: PBMCs, collected before TCRalphabeta/CD19-depleted stem cell transplant. The chain joins TRBV7-6 to TRBJ2-3, with D possibly matching TRBD1 (6 bases). This TCR was recovered from a girl under three years old with combined immunodeficiency, due to receive a stem cell transplant. Here the CDR3 reads CASSLAFGTTSADTQYF. The CDR3 DNA sequence: TGTGCCAGCAGCTTAGCGTTCGGGACAACCAGCGCAGATACGCAGTATTTT.